Each of the 13 T cell receptor beta chains below was sequenced from the same sample in a study of blood T cells in healthy people across ages. A second PCR of 7 to 11 cycles used a sample-barcoded 5' primer and a J-beta primer mix. TCRdb processed the 5' RACE reads anew with MiXCR; each CDR3 protein has one entry. The table includes about a million distinct CDR3 sequences, 45% to 60% detected once. The sequenced sample consisted of blood. These receptors all stem from a woman in her sixties in good health.

The V gene is TRBV7-2, the J gene TRBJ2-3; D is perhaps TRBD1 (6 bases). The CDR3 runs to 12 residues. CDR1 and CDR2 from the germline V gene are SGHTA and FQGNSA. V lost 10 bases, J lost 5 bases, and 13 bases lay in between. The CDR3 DNA follows: TGTGCCACAGGGGTCCGCATAGATACGCAGTATTTT. Encoded protein: CATGVRIDTQYF.

The chain carries TRBV20-1 and TRBJ2-1; TRBD2 matches 8 bases. The CDR3 covers 13 residues. Trimming cost V 4 bases and J 6 bases; bases outside gene matches: 5. Looked up from germline, CDR1 is DFQATT and CDR2 is SNEGSKA (reference sequence). The CDR3 spells CSAKNAGGNEQFF. The DNA of the CDR3 is TGCAGTGCTAAGAACGCGGGAGGCAATGAGCAGTTCTTC.

Of note for this clonotype: A much larger clone lies a single base off, so this may be a read error. The V call is TRBV7-2, the J call TRBJ2-5; 8 bases are shared with TRBD1. The DNA end is a closer match to TRBJ2-7, so the J assignment may be wrong. The CDR3 covers 15 residues. The germline CDR1 and CDR2 sequences are SGHTA and FQGNSA. CDR3 nucleotide sequence: TGTGCCAGCAGCTCACAGGGGGTACCTTTGAACGAGCAGTACTTC. It specifies CASSSQGVPLNEQYF.

The CDR3 coding sequence is TGCGCCAGCAACCGCCGGACTAGCGGGAGCTCCTACGAGCAGTACTTC. It encodes CASNRRTSGSSYEQYF. V is TRBV5-1 and J is TRBJ2-7; 13 positions match TRBD2. The CDR3 sequence is 16 residues long. Germline loops: CDR1 SGHRS, CDR2 YFSETQ. The trim removed 6 bases at V and 0 bases at J, leaving 6 bases unmatched.

On this clonotype itself: This sequence may be a read error, since a much larger clone differs from it by one base. V is TRBV4-1 and J is TRBJ1-2; D is ambiguous. Trimming shortened V by 1 base and J by 4 bases, and 10 bases separated the two germline ends. The CDR3 sequence is 14 residues long. CDR1 is MGHRA and CDR2 is YSYEKL in the germline V gene. In DNA form, the CDR3 reads TGCGCCAGCAGCCAAGGGCCCCGGTCCTATGGCTACACCTTC. Protein: CASSQGPRSYGYTF.

V usage is TRBV3-1 and J usage is TRBJ2-4, with D perhaps TRBD2 (6 bases). This CDR3 region has 16 residues. Germline V lookup: CDR1 LGHDT, CDR2 YNNKEL (reference sequence). V was clipped by 1 base and J by 1 base, with 11 bases between them. CDR3 protein: CASSQVFGGAKNIQYF. For the CDR3, the DNA is TGTGCCAGCAGCCAAGTTTTCGGGGGTGCCAAAAACATTCAGTACTTC.

As to this clonotype: Its ends do not fully match the called genes, so a read error is possible. This chain links TRBV6-1 with TRBJ2-1; 13 bases match TRBD2. Per the germline V gene, CDR1 is MNHNS and CDR2 is SASEGT. This CDR3 region has 18 residues. CDR3 sequence (DNA): TGTACCAGCAGGAGCGGGACTAGCGGGACGGCCTCCTACAATGAGCAGTTCTTC. It codes for CTSRSGTSGTASYNEQFF.

This clonotype has a handful of counts. The chain joins TRBV12-3 or TRBV12-4 to TRBJ1-1; weak D call: TRBD1 (5 bases). The CDR3 is 18 amino acids. V was trimmed by 7 bases and J by 2 bases, leaving 26 bases between them. The CDR3 DNA reads as TGTGCCAGCAAACTCGACACGTGGGGCGCAGGATATAACACTGAAGCTTTCTTT. Encoded protein: CASKLDTWGAGYNTEAFF.

The rearrangement uses TRBV29-1 and TRBJ2-5; either TRBD1 or TRBD2 may fit D (7 bases each). The CDR3 extends over 16 amino acids. With 0 bases removed from V and 1 base from J, the gap between germline ends came to 15 bases. CDR1 and CDR2 from the germline V gene are SQVTM and ANQGSEA. The CDR3 region has the DNA TGCAGCGTTGAAGATCGGGGGAGGGGGCTCCAAGAGACCCAGTACTTC. Protein product: CSVEDRGRGLQETQYF.

This chain uses TRBV6-6 with TRBJ1-1; D call uncertain. In germline, CDR1 is MNHNY, CDR2 SVGAGI (reference sequence). Trimming stripped 8 bases from V and 5 bases from J, with 18 bases between. This CDR3 comprises 14 residues. The CDR3 protein is CASREDHARTEAFF. CDR3 DNA: TGTGCCAGCCGGGAGGACCACGCCCGGACTGAAGCTTTCTTT.

This clonotype was detected a few times. The chain couples TRBV10-3 to TRBJ2-7, with no clear D. Looked up from germline, CDR1 is ENHRY and CDR2 is SYGVKD. This CDR3 has 17 amino acids. Between the trimmed V and J ends, which lost 3 bases and 7 bases, there was a span of 25 bases. The CDR3 nucleotides are TGTGCCATCAGTGACTTGGAGCGTCGGATCAATTACAATGAGCAGTACTTC. It is translated as CAISDLERRINYNEQYF.

This clonotype appeared a few times. In DNA, the CDR3 is TGTGCCAGCAGCACCAGCGGGATCAGCTCCTACGAGCAGTACTTC. This translates into CASSTSGISSYEQYF. This chain links TRBV3-1 with TRBJ2-7, with TRBD2 matching 7 bases. The ends lost 5 bases at V and 0 bases at J; junction bases unmatched: 7. Germline loops: CDR1 LGHDT, CDR2 YNNKEL (reference sequence). The CDR3 is 15 residues long.

This rearrangement joins TRBV20-1 to TRBJ2-7; a weak D match, TRBD2 (6 bases). The CDR3 extends over 12 amino acids. The germline V gene has CDR1 DFQATT and CDR2 SNEGSKA (reference sequence). Trimming took 1 base from V and 7 from J, leaving 11 bases between them. The CDR3 is CSARALAREQYF. For the CDR3, the DNA is TGCAGTGCTAGAGCGCTAGCGAGGGAGCAGTACTTC.